This T cell receptor (beta chain) was recorded in a study of post-analysis software for immune sequencing data (dated by TCRdb to 2015 to 2017). Regarding the research as a whole: Relapsing-remitting, secondary progressive and progressive-relapsing multiple sclerosis were recorded as disease courses, and subtype annotation was lacking for some patients. Patient repertoires were compared against 11 to 12 previously published healthy control repertoires from donors aged 6 to 25 years. A subset of samples was prepared in parallel using single-end sample barcoding, then pooled and co-amplified after Illumina adapter ligation. The paper's findings and limits, for the study overall: Patients showed significantly higher frequencies than controls for 4 or 5 TRBV segments, among them TRBV5-6, TRBV5-1 and TRBV20-1. Multiple sclerosis patients had significantly lower normalized Chao1 diversity than controls, a result that suggests substantial peripheral T-cell clonal expansion. Direct clustering with F measure revealed strong co-clustering of samples prepared in the same batch, which led to a batch-effect correction. The multiple sclerosis patient group was slightly younger than the control group.

To demonstrate the VDJtools post-analysis software, TCR beta repertoires were profiled from the peripheral blood of more than ten young patients with multiple sclerosis. Multiple sclerosis patients were children and adolescents aged roughly 6 to 15 years. This clonotype appeared a few times. What this receptor recognizes is not known. No qualities accompany the bases; no much larger clone lies one base away. The germline ends are 17 bases apart after V is trimmed by 5 bases and J by 0 bases. Measured from the cysteine to the phenylalanine, the CDR3 is 16 residues long. The only DNA kept is the CDR3, 48 bases in frame from the first base. In the germline V gene (reference sequence), CDR1 corresponds to MNHEY and CDR2 to SMNVEV. The library relied on PCR. Sequenced using an Illumina HiSeq 2500. To reduce PCR and sequencing biases, unique molecular identifiers were incorporated into the TCR beta cDNA libraries. Some 500,000 cDNA molecules were obtained per 1 to 10 million input T cells, so each molecule approximated one T cell. The same protocol used for the earlier healthy control dataset was applied to prepare and sequence the patient libraries. Samples belonging to the same batch were prepared together, multiplexed and sequenced on a shared HiSeq lane. As for how the authors treated the data: Raw barcoded reads were processed with MIGEC, and single-read molecular identifier groups were discarded before consensus assembly and CDR3 extraction. VDJtools was used for post-analysis of the clonotype tables, with diversity normalized by down-sampling every dataset to the smallest sample size. To correct batch-related cross-sample contamination, repertoire overlap clustering matched CDR3 amino acid sequences but not nucleotide sequences. TCRdb applied fastp at Q25 and MiXCR to the public reads, then kept only in-frame beta chains. Rows are combined by CDR3 protein, so each entry shows the most common genes and DNA. TCRdb's processing, not the authors' own work, is the source of the V and J calls. The sample data list fewer than 550,000 distinct CDR3 sequences, and around a third of these were observed just once. Together, the top ten hold under 7% of the sample.

The clonotype originates from a girl younger than 18 with multiple sclerosis. Sequencing was done on a sample of blood. The chain uses TRBV27 and TRBJ2-7; tentative D gene TRBD1, with 5 bases matching. In nucleotide form, the sequence is TGTGCCAGCAGTCCCTCTGTAGGGGCGAGCTCCTACGAGCAGTACTTC. It translates as CASSPSVGASSYEQYF.